What follows describes a single T cell receptor beta chain. This entry is derived from a study of glioma-infiltrating T cells after dendritic cell vaccination. Study-level information: Patients received three intradermal dendritic cell vaccine injections at biweekly intervals.

From germline, CDR1 is GTSNPN and CDR2 SVGIG (reference sequence). V dropped 3 bases and J dropped 11; count of bases not matched to a gene: 10. The CDR3 runs to 15 residues. The table came from immunoSEQ multiplex PCR; TCRdb's copy has only in-frame clones and leaves some out. This table has just under 85,000 clones, over 85% appearing once. Sequenced material: blood, taken before dendritic cell vaccination. This TCR derives from a human donor with glioblastoma. This chain connects TRBV30 to TRBJ2-3, with 14 bases lining up with TRBD2. This CDR3 reads CAWRPGTSGGGLQYF. The CDR3, as DNA: TGTGCCTGGAGGCCCGGGACTAGCGGGGGTGGTTTGCAGTATTTT.